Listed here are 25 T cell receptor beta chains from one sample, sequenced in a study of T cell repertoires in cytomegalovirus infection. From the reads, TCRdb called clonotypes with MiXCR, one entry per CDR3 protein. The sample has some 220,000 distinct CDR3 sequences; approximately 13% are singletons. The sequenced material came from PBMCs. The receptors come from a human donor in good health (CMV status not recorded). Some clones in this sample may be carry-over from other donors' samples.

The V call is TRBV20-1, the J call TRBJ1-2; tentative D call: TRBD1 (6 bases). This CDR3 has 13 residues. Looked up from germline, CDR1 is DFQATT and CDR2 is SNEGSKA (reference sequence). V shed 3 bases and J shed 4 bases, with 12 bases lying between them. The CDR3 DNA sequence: TGCAGTGCTAGGAGGGGGGAACGCTATGGCTACACCTTC. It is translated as CSARRGERYGYTF.

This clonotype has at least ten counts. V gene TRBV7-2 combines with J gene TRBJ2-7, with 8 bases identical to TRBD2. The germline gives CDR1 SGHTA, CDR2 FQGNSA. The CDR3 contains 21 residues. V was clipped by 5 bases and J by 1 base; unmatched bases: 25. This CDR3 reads CASSPMGTGTRIVRGSYEQYF. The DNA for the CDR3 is TGTGCCAGCAGCCCGATGGGGACCGGGACTAGAATAGTTCGGGGTTCCTACGAGCAGTACTTC.

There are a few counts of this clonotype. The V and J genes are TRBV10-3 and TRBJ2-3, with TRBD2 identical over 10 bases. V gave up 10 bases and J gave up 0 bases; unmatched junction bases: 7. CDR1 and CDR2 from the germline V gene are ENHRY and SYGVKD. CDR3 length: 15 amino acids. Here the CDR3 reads CATRSGRTSTDTQYF. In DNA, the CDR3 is TGTGCCACCCGTAGCGGGAGGACAAGCACAGATACGCAGTATTTT.

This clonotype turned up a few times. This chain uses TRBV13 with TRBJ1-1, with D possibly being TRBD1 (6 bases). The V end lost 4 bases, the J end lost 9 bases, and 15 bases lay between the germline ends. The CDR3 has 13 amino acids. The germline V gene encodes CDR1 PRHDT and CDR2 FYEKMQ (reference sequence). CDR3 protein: CASSSTPGGQAFF. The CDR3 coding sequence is TGTGCCAGCAGCTCTACCCCGGGGGGCCAAGCTTTCTTT.

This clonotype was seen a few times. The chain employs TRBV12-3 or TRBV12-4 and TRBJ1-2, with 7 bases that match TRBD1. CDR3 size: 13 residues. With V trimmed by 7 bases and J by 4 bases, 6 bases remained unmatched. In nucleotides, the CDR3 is TGTGCCAGCACCTTAGACAGGGCCTATGGCTACACCTTC. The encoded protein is CASTLDRAYGYTF.

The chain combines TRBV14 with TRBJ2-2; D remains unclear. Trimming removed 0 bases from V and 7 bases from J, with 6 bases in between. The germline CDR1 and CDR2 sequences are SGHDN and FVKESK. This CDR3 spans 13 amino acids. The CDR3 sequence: CASSQDIVGELFF. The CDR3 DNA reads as TGTGCCAGCAGCCAAGATATAGTCGGGGAGCTGTTTTTT.

As DNA, the CDR3 is TGTGCCAGCAGTTACGTTCGCGGACAGGGGCTGAACACTGAAGCTTTCTTT. Its translation: CASSYVRGQGLNTEAFF. The rearrangement joins TRBV6-5 to TRBJ1-1; 9 bases fit TRBD1. Trimming removed 2 bases from V and 0 bases from J; junction bases left unmatched: 7. The CDR3 consists of 17 residues. The germline V gene has CDR1 MNHEY and CDR2 SVGAGI.

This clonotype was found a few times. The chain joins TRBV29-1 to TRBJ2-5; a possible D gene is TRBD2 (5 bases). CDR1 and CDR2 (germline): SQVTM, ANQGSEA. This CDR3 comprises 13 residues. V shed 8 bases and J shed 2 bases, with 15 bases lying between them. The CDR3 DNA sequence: TGCAGCTCCGATCGGGGTTTACAAGAGACCCAGTACTTC. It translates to CSSDRGLQETQYF.

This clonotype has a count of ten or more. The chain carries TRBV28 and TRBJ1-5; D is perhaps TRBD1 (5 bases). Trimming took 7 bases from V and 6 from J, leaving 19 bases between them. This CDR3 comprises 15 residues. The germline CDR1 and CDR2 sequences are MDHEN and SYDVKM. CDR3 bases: TGTGCCAGCACCCTGGGACGGGAGAGTCCTCAGCCCCAGCATTTT. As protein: CASTLGRESPQPQHF.

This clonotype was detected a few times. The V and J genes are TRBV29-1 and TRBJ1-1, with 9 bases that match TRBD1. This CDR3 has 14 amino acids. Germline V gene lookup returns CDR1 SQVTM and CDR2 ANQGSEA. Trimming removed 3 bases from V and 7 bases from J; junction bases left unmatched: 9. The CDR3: CSVDLQGAGIEAFF. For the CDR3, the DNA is TGCAGCGTTGATCTACAGGGGGCCGGGATTGAAGCTTTCTTT.

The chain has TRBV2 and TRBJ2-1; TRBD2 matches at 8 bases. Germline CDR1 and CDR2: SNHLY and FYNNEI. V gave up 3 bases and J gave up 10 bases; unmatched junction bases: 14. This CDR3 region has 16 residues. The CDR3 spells CASSERSGGPTGEQFF. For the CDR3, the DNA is TGTGCCAGCAGTGAGAGGAGCGGGGGCCCCACTGGGGAGCAGTTCTTC.

The CDR3 sequence: CASQVGSGVDEQYF. The CDR3 DNA is TGTGCCAGTCAAGTAGGGTCAGGGGTCGACGAGCAGTACTTC. The chain joins TRBV19 to TRBJ2-7; possibly TRBD1 for D (6 bases). V was trimmed by 8 bases and J by 5 bases, leaving 19 bases between them. This CDR3 comprises 14 residues. Germline V gene sequence: CDR1 LNHDA, CDR2 SQIVND (reference sequence).

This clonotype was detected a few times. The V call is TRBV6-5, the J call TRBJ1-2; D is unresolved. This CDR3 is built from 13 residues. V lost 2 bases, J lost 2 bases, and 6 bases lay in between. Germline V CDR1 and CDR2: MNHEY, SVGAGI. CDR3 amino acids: CASSYGENYGYTF. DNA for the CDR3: TGTGCCAGCAGTTACGGAGAAAACTATGGCTACACCTTC.

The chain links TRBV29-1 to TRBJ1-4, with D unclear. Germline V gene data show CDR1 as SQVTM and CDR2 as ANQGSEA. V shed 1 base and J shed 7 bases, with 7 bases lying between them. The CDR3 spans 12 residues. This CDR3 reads CSVEAVGEKLFF. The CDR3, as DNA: TGCAGCGTTGAAGCCGTAGGTGAAAAACTGTTTTTT.

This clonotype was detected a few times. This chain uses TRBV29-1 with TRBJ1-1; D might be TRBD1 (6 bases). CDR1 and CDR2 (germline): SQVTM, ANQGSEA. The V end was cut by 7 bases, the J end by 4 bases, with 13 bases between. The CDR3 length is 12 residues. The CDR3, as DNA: TGCAGCGCCGCCCCCAGGGGCACTGAAGCTTTCTTT. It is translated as CSAAPRGTEAFF. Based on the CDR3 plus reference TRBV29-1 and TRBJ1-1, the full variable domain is SAVISQKPSRDICQRGTSLTIQCQVDSQVTMMFWYRQQPGQSLTLIATANQGSEATYESGFVIDKFPISRPNLTFSTLTVSNMSPEDSSIYLCSAAPRGTEAFFGQGTRLTVV.

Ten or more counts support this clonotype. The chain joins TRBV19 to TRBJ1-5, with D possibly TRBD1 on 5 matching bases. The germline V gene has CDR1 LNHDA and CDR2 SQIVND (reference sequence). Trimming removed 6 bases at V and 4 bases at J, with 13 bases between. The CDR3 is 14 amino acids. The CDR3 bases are TGTGCCAGTAGCCGGGACGGGGGGAATCAGCCCCAGCATTTT. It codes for CASSRDGGNQPQHF.

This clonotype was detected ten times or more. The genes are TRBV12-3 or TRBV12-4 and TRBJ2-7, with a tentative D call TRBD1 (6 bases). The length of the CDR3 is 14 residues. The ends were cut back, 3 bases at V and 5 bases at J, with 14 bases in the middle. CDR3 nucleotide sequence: TGTGCCAGCAGTTTCGCAGGGGACCGGGACGAGCAGTACTTC. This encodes CASSFAGDRDEQYF.

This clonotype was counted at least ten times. The CDR3 sequence is CASSRPLAGGPDNEQFF. CDR3 sequence (DNA): TGTGCCAGCAGCCGCCCCCTCGCGGGAGGGCCGGACAATGAGCAGTTCTTC. J is TRBJ2-1 and V is TRBV28; 9 nucleotides line up with TRBD2. This CDR3 contains 17 residues. Germline assignment: CDR1 MDHEN and CDR2 SYDVKM. The V segment lost 6 bases and the J segment 5 bases; nucleotides outside the gene matches: 14. Combining the CDR3 with reference TRBV28 and TRBJ2-1 gives the whole variable domain DVKVTQSSRYLVKRTGEKVFLECVQDMDHENMFWYRQDPGLGLRLIYFSYDVKMKEKGDIPEGYSVSREKKERFSLILESASTNQTSMYLCASSRPLAGGPDNEQFFGPGTRLTVL.

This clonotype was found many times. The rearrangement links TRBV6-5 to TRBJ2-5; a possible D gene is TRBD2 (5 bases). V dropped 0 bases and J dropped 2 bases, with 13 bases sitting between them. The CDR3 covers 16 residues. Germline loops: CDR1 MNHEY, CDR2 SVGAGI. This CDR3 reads CASSYSESVAQETQYF. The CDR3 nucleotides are TGTGCCAGCAGTTACTCGGAATCAGTAGCGCAAGAGACCCAGTACTTC.

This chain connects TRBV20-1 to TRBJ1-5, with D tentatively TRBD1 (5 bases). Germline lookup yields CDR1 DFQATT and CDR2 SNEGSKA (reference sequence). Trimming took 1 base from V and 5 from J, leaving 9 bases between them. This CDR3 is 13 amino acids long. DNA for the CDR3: TGCAGTGCTAGAGTGCGGGACCATCAGCCCCAGCATTTT. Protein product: CSARVRDHQPQHF.

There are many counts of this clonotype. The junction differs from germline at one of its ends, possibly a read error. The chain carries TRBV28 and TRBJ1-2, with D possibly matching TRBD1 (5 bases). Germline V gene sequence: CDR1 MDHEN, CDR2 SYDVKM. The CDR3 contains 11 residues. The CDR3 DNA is TGTGCCAGCAGTCAGGGCAGGTGGAGGGCCTTC. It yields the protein CASSQGRWRAF.

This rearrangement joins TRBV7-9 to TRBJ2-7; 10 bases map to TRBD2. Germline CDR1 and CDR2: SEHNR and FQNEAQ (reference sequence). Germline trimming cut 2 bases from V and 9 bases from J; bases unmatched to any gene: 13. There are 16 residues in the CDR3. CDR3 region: CASSLYADLAGVAQYF. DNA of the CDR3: TGTGCCAGCAGCTTATACGCCGATCTAGCGGGAGTGGCGCAGTACTTC.

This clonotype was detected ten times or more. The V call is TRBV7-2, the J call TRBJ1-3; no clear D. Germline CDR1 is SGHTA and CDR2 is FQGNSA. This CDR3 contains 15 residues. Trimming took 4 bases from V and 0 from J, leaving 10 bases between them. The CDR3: CASSSRRSSGNTIYF. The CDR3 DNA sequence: TGTGCCAGCAGCTCCAGAAGAAGCTCTGGAAACACCATATATTTT.

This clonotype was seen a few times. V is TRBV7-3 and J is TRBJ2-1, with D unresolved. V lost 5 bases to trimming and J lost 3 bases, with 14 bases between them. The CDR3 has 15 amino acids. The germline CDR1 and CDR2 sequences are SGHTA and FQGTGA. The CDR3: CASSLGPGIYNEQFF. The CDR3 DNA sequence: TGTGCCAGCAGCCTTGGACCCGGCATCTACAATGAGCAGTTCTTC.

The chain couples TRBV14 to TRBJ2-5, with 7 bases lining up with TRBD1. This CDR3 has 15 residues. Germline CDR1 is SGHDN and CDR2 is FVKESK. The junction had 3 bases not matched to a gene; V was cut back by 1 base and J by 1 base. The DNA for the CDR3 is TGTGCCAGCAGCCAAGGGACAGGCAGCCAAGAGACCCAGTACTTC. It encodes CASSQGTGSQETQYF.